This TCR beta chain came from a study of blood T cell repertoires in COVID-19. CDR1 and CDR2 from the germline V gene are LGHDT and YNNKEL (reference sequence). V lost 1 base to trimming and J lost 4 bases, with 7 bases between them. The CDR3 has 13 residues. In the case of this clone: The sample contains more than one DNA sequence encoding this CDR3.

Sequencing was performed with immunoSEQ multiplex PCR; in TCRdb, only in-frame clones are kept and a portion is missing. Altogether 250,000 or so clones are present, over 80% being singletons, with the ten largest covering 5.5% to 8%. The gene calls are TRBV3-1 (or the pseudogene TRBV3-2) and TRBJ1-1, with a possible D match to TRBD1 (6 bases). The sequence derives from a woman aged 55-70 years with active or convalescent COVID-19. Sequencing used peripheral blood. The CDR3: CASSQVRGTEAFF. In DNA, the CDR3 is TGTGCCAGCAGCCAAGTCAGGGGCACTGAAGCTTTCTTT.